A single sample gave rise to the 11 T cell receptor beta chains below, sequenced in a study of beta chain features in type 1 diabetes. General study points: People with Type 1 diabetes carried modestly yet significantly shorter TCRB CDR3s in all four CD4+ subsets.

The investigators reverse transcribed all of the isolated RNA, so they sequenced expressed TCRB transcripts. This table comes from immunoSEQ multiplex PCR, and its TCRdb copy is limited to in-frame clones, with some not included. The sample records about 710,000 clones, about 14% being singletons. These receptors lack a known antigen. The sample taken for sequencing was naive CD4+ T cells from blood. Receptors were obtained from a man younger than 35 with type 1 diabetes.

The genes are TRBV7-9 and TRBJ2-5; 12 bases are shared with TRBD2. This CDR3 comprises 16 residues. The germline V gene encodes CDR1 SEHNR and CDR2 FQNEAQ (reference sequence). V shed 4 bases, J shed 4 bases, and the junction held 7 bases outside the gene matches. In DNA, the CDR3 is TGTGCCAGCAGCTCACCCGGACTAGCGGGGATAGAGACCCAGTACTTC. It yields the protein CASSSPGLAGIETQYF.

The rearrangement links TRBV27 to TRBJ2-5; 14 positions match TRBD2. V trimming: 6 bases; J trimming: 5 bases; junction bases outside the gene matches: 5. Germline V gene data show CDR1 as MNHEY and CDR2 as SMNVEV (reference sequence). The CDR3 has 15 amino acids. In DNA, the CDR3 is TGTGCCAGCAGCCGGACTAGCGGGAGGAGGGAGACCCAGTACTTC. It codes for CASSRTSGRRETQYF.

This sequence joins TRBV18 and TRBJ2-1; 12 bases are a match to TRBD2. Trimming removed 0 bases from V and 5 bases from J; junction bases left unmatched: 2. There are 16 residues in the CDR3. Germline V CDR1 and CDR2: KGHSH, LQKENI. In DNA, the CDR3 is TGTGCCAGCTCACCACCAACTAGCGGGGGGCACAATGAGCAGTTCTTC. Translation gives CASSPPTSGGHNEQFF.

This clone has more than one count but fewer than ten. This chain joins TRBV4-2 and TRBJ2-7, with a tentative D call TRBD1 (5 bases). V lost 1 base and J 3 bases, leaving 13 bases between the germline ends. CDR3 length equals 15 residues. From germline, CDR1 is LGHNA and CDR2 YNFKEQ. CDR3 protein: CASSQVIPGNYEQYF. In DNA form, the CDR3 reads TGTGCCAGCAGCCAAGTAATACCAGGGAACTACGAGCAGTACTTC.

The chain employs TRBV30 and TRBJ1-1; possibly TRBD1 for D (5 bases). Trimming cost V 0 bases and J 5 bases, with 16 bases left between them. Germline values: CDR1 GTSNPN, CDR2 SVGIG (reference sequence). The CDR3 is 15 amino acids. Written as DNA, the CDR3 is TGTGCCTGGAGTGTACGTGCAGGGTTCGTGACTGAAGCTTTCTTT. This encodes CAWSVRAGFVTEAFF.

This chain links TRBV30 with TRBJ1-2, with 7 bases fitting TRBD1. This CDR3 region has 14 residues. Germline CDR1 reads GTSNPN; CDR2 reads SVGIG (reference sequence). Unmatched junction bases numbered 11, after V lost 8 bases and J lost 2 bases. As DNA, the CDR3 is TGTGCCCGGAAAAACAGGGGCGGGAACTATGGCTACACCTTC. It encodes CARKNRGGNYGYTF.

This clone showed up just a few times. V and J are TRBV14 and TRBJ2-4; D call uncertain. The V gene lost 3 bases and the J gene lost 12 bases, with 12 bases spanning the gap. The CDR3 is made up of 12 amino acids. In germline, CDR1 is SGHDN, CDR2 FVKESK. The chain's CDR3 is CASSQGWLSQYF. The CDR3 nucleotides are TGTGCCAGCAGCCAGGGGTGGTTGAGTCAGTACTTC.

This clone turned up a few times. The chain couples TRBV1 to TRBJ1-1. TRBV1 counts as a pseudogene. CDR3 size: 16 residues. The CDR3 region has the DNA TGCACCAGCAGCCACCCCGCTTTAACGAGGGACACTGAAGCTTTCTTT. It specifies CTSSHPALTRDTEAFF.

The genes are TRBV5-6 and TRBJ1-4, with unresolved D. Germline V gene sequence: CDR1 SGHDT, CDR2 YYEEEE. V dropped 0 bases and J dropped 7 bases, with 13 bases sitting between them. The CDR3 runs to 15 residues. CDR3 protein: CASSLGVSLAEKLFF. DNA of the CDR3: TGTGCCAGCAGCTTGGGGGTGAGTCTGGCTGAAAAACTGTTTTTT.

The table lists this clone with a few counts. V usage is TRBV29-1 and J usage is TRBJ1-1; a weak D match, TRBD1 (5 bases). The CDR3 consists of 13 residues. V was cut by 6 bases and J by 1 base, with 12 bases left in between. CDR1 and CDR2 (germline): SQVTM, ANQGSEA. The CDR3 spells CSVKSQGNTEAFF. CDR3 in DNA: TGCAGCGTCAAATCCCAGGGGAACACTGAAGCTTTCTTT.

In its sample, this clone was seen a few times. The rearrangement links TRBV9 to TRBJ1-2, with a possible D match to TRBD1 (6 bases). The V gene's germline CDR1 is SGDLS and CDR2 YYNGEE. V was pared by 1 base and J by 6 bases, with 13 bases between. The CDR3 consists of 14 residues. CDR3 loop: CASSVQGTGNGYTF. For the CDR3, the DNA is TGTGCCAGCAGCGTACAGGGGACCGGCAATGGCTACACCTTC. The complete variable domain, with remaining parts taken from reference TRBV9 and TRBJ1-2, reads DSGVTQTPKHLITATGQRVTLRCSPRSGDLSVYWYQQSLDQGLQFLIQYYNGEERAKGNILERFSAQQFPDLHSELNLSSLELGDSALYFCASSVQGTGNGYTFGSGTRLTVV.